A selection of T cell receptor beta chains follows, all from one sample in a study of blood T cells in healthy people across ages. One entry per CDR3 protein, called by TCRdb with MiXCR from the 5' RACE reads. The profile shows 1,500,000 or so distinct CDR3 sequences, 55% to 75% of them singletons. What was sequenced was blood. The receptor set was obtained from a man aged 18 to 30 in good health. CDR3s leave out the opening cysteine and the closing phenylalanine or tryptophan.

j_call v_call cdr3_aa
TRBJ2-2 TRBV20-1 SARDPKGTGELF
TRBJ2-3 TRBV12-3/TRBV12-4 ASRPSVSASTDTQY
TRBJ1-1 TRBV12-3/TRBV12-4 ASSPGQGGGAF
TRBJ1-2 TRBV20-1 SARGTGGYGYT
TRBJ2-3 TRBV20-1 SARSGLAGAADDPDTQY
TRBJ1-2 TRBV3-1 ASSQDDRVTTQTTAYT
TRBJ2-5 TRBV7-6 ASSRYRTGPSPRSETQY
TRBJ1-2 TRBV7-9 ASSLQGHGYT
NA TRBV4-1 ASLGPGGRSGYEQY
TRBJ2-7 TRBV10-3 AIRDQIGVDYEQY
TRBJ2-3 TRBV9 ASSVGWDGDTQY
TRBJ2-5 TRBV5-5 ASSQRAGETQY
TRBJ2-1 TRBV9 ASSVVPSGKDEQF
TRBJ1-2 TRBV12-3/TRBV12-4 ASSLSHGPDGYT
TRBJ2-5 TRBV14 ASSQLGIQETQY
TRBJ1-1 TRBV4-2 ASKQATGQGAKATEAF
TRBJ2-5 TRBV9 ASRRSEQETQY
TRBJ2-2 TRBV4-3 ASSRKSGLAGGVGELF
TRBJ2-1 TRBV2 ASKDGSYNEQF
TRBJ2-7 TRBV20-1 SAYGVSYEQY
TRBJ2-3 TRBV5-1 ASTQGLPSTDTQY
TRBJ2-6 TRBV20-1 SARDVAAGANVLT
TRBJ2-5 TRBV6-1 ASSEFLVEWSQETQY
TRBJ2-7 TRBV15 ATSRDSYEQY
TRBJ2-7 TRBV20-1 SAREGTSLGEQY
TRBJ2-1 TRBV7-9 ASSWLLGHEQF
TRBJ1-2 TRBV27 ASSLSTYYGYT
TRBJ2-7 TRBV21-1 ASSKRGVSYEQY
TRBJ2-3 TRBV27 ASSLPIPLVSVDTQY
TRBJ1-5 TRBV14 ASSHPYGEPQH
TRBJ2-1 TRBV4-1 ASSPNQGHEQF
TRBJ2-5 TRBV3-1 ASSRKLQRIETQY
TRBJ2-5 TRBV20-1 SASGSGVQETQY
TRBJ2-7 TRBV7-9 ASSLAVSDYEQY
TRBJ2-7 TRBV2 ASNHDPGPYEQY
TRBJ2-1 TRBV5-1 ASSITRATKREQF
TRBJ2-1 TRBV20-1 SAGDYRTPDGSYNEQF
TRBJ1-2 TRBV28 ASSLLWVSYGYT
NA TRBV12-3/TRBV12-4 ASSLPTSGSPYEQY
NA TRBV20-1 SARDPEAVYEQY
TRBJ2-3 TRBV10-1 ASSENGGGSTDTQY
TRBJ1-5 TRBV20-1 SARSPLTEQPQH
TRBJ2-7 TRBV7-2 ASSASGGKSYEQY
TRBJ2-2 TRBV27 ASSRGQGAPGELF
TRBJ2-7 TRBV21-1 ASNRQGAQDEQY
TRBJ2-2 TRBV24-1 ATSSSGLGSSGELF
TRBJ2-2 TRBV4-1 ASSQAPPGELF
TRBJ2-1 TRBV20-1 SAHTVGYNEQF
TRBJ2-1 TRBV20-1 SAGGSTSGVLYNEQF
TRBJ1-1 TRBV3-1 ASSQVIRSEAF
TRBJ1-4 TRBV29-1 SVNQGEKLF
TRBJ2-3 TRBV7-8 ASSFKTRTRSSTDTQY
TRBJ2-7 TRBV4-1 ASSPHTSSYEQY
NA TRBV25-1 ASSERPSGIGEQY
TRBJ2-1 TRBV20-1 SARSQRTSAGEQF